This T cell receptor beta chain is drawn from a study of cytomegalovirus exposure and HLA in healthy donors. This CDR3 has 15 amino acids. Germline V gene sequence: CDR1 SNHLY, CDR2 FYNNEI. Trimming cost V 0 bases and J 3 bases, with 12 bases left between them. Both 60 Vbeta primers and 13 Jbeta primers went into the PCR. The table came from immunoSEQ multiplex PCR; TCRdb's copy has only in-frame clones and leaves some out. The table records over 100,000 clones, approximately 80% of them present only once. Material: PBMCs. This rearrangement joins TRBV2 to TRBJ2-7, with D possibly being TRBD1 (5 bases). The TCR was taken from a woman between 18 and 29 years old in good health and CMV-seropositive. The CDR3 DNA reads TGTGCCAGCAGTGAAGCTCAGGGTTCAGTCTACGAGCAGTACTTC. It specifies CASSEAQGSVYEQYF.